This TCR beta chain was found in a study of technical replicates of blood from a handful of donors. CDR1 and CDR2 (germline): SNHLY, FYNNEI. Trimming removed 6 bases from V and 5 bases from J; junction bases left unmatched: 7. The CDR3 spans 14 residues. This table comes from immunoSEQ multiplex PCR, and its TCRdb copy is limited to in-frame clones, with some not included. The sample has tens of thousands of clones; roughly 89% are singletons. The sequencing input was T cells isolated from PBMCs. This sequence originates from a human donor in good health. Some clones in this sample may be carry-over from other donors' samples. The gene calls are TRBV2 and TRBJ1-2; 9 bases match TRBD1. CDR3 amino acids: CASSSRTGVYGYTF. The CDR3 nucleotides are TGTGCCAGCAGCTCGAGGACAGGGGTTTATGGCTACACCTTC.